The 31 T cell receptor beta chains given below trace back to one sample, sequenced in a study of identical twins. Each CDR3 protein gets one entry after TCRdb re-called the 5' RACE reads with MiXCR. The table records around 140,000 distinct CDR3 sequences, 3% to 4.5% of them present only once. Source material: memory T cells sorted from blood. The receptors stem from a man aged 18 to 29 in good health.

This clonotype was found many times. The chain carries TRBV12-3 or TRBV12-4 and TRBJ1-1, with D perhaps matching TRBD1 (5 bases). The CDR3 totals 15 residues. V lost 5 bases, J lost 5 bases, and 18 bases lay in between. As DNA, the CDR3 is TGTGCCAGCAGTCTAAGGGAGGGGCGAAAGACTGAAGCTTTCTTT. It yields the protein CASSLREGRKTEAFF.

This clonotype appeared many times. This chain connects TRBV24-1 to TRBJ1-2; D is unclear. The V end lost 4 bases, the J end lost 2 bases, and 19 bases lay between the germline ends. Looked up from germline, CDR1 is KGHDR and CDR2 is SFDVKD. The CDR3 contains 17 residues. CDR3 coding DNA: TGTGCCACCAGTGACTCAGCTACCCGGACGGGAAACTATGGCTACACCTTC. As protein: CATSDSATRTGNYGYTF.

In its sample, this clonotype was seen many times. CDR3 nucleotide sequence: TGTGCCAGCAGCCCAGGGGGGCTAGCGGCACTGGGTCGGCAGTTCTTC. This gives the protein CASSPGGLAALGRQFF. This chain links TRBV9 with TRBJ2-1, with D perhaps assigned TRBD1 or TRBD2 (7 bases each). From germline, CDR1 is SGDLS and CDR2 YYNGEE. Trimming removed 4 bases from V and 12 bases from J, with 26 bases in between. The CDR3 is 16 amino acids.

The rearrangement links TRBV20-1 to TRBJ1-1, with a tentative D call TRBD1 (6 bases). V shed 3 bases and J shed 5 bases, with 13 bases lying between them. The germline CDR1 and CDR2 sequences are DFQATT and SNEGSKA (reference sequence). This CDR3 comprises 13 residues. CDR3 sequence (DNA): TGCAGTGCTAGGGAGGGGGTGCTAACTGAAGCTTTCTTT. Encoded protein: CSAREGVLTEAFF.

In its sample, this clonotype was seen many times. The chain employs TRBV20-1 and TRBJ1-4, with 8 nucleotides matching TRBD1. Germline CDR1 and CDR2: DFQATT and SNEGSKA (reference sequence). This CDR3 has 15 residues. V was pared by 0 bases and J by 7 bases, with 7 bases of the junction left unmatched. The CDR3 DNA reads TGCAGTGCTAGAGATCTTGTGGACAGGGCTGAAAAACTGTTTTTT. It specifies CSARDLVDRAEKLFF.

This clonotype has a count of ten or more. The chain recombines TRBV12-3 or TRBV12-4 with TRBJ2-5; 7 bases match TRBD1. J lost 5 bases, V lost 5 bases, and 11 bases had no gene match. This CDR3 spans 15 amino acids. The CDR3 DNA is TGTGCCAGCAGTCTAAAAAAACAGGGGCTGGAGACCCAGTACTTC. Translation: CASSLKKQGLETQYF.

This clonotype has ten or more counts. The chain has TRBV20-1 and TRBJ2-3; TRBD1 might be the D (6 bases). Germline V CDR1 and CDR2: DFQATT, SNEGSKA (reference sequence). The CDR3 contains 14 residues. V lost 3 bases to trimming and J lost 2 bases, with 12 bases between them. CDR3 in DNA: TGCAGTGCTAGCAGGGGACAATTCACAGATACGCAGTATTTT. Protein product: CSASRGQFTDTQYF.

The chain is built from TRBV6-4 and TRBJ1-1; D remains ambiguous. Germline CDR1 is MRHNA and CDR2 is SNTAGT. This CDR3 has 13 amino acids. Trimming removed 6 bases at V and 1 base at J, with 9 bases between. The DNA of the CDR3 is TGTGCCAGCAGGGACGGGAGGAACACTGAAGCTTTCTTT. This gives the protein CASRDGRNTEAFF.

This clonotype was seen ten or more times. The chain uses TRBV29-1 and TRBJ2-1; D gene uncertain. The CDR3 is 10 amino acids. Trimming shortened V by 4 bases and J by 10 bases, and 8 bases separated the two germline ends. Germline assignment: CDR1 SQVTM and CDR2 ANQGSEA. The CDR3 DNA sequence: TGCAGCGTTGTCGTGACGGAGCAGTTCTTC. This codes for CSVVVTEQFF.

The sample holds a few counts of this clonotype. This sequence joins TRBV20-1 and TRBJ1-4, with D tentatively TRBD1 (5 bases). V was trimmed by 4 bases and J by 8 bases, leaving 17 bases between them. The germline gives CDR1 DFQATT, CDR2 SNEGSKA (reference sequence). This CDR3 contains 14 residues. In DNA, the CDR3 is TGCAGTGCTAAAGGTCCAGGGCGTAAGGAAAAACTGTTTTTT. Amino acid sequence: CSAKGPGRKEKLFF.

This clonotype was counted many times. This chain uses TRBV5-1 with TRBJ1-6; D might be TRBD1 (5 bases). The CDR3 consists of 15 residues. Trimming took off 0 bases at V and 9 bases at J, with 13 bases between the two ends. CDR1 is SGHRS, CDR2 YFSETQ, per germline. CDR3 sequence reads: CASSLGQTASSPLHF. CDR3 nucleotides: TGCGCCAGCAGCTTGGGACAGACTGCTAGTTCACCCCTCCACTTT. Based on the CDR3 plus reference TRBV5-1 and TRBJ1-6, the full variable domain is KAGVTQTPRYLIKTRGQQVTLSCSPISGHRSVSWYQQTPGQGLQFLFEYFSETQRNKGNFPGRFSGRQFSNSRSEMNVSTLELGDSALYLCASSLGQTASSPLHFGNGTRLTVT.

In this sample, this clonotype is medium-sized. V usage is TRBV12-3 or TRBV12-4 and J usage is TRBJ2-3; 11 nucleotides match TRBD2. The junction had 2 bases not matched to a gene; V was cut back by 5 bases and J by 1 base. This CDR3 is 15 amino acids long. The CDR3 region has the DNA TGTGCCAGCAGTCAACTAGCGGGAGGCACAGATACGCAGTATTTT. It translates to CASSQLAGGTDTQYF.

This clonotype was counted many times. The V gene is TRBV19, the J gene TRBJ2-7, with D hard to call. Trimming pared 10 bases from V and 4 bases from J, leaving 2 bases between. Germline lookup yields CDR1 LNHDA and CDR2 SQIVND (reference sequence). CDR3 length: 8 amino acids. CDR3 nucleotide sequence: TGTGCCATTTACGAGCAGTACGTC. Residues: CAIYEQYV.

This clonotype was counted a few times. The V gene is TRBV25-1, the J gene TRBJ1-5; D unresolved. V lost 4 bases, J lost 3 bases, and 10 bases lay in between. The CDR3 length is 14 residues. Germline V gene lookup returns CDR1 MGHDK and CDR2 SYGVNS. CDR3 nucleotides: TGTGCCAGCAGTGCGGCCGGGTACAATCAGCCCCAGCATTTT. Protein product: CASSAAGYNQPQHF.

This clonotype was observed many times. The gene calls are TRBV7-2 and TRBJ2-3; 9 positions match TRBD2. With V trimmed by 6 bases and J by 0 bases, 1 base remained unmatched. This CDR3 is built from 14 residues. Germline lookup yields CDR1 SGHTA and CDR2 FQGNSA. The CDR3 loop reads CASRAGGSTDTQYF. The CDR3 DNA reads TGTGCCAGCAGGGCGGGAGGGAGCACAGATACGCAGTATTTT.

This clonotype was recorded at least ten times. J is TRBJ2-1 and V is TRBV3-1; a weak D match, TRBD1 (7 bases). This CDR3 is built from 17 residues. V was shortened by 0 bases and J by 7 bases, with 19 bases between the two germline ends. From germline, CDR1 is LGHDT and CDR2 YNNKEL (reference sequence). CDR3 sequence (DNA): TGTGCCAGCAGCCAAGATCTTGGGTCAGGGGGGAATAATGAGCAGTTCTTC. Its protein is CASSQDLGSGGNNEQFF.

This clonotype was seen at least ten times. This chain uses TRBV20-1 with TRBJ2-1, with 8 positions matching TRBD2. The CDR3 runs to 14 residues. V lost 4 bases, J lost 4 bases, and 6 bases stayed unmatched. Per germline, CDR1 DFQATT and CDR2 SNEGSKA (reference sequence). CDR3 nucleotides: TGCAGTGCTAACCCTAGCGGGTCGTACAATGAGCAGTTCTTC. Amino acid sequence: CSANPSGSYNEQFF.

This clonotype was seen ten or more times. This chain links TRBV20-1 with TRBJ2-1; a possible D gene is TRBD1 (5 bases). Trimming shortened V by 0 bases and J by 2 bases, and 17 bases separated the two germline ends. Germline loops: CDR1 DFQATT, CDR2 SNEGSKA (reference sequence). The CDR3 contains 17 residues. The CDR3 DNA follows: TGCAGTGCTAGAGATCCATTTGGCAGGGCTGCCTACAATGAGCAGTTCTTC. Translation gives CSARDPFGRAAYNEQFF.

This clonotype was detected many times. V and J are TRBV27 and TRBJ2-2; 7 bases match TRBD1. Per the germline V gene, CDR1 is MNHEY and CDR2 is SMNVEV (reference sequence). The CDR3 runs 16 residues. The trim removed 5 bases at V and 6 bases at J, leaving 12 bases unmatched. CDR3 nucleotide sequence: TGTGCCAGCAGTCCCTACCGTCAGACAGGGCCCGGGGAGCTGTTTTTT. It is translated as CASSPYRQTGPGELFF.

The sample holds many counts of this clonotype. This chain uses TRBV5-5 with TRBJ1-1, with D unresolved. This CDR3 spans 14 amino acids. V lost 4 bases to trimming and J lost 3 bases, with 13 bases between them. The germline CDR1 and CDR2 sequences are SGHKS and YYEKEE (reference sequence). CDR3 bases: TGTGCCAGCAGCCCCAGCTGGGTCGACACTGAAGCTTTCTTT. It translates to CASSPSWVDTEAFF.

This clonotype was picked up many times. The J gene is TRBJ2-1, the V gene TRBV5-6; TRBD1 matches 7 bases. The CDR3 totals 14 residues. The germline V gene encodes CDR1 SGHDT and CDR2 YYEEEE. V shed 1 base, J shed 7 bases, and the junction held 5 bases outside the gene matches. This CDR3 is CASSLLTGKNEQFF. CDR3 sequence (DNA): TGTGCCAGCAGCTTGTTGACAGGGAAGAATGAGCAGTTCTTC.

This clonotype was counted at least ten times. The CDR3 here is CASSLDMLISYNEQFF. The CDR3 nucleotides read TGTGCCAGCAGCTTAGATATGCTTATCTCCTACAATGAGCAGTTCTTC. V is TRBV7-6 and J is TRBJ2-1; D gene unclear. The length of the CDR3 is 16 residues. Trimming cost V 1 base and J 0 bases, with 10 bases left between them. The germline CDR1 and CDR2 sequences are SGHVS and FNYEAQ.

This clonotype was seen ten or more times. The CDR3 DNA sequence: TGTGCCAGCAGCCAAGAGGCGACTGGCTACACCTTC. Translation gives CASSQEATGYTF. The V call is TRBV3-1, the J call TRBJ1-2; D unclear. There are 12 residues in the CDR3. Per the germline V gene, CDR1 is LGHDT and CDR2 is YNNKEL (reference sequence). Trimming took off 0 bases at V and 7 bases at J, with 6 bases between the two ends.

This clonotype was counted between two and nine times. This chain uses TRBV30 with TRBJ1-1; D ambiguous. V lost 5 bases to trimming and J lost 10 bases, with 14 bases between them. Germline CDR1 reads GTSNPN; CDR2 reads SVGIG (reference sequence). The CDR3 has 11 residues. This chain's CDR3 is CAWGLSGGAFF. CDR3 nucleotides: TGTGCCTGGGGCCTCTCGGGAGGAGCTTTCTTT.

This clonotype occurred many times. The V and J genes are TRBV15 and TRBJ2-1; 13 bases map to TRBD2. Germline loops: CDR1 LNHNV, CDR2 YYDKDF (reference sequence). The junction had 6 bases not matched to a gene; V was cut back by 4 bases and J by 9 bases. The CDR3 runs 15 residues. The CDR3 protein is CATSKRTSGSGEQFF. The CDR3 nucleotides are TGTGCCACCAGCAAAAGGACTAGCGGGAGCGGTGAGCAGTTCTTC.

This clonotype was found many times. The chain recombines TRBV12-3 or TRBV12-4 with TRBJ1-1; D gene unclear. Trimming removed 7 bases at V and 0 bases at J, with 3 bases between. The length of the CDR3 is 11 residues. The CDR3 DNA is TGTGCCAGCACCCTGAACACTGAAGCTTTCTTT. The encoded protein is CASTLNTEAFF.

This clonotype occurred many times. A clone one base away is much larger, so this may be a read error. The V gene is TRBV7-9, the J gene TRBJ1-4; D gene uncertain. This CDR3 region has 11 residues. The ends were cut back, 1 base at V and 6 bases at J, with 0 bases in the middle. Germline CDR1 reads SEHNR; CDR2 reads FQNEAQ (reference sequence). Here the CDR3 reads CASSLDEKLFF. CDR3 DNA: TGTGCCAGCAGCTTAGATGAAAAACTGTTTTTT.

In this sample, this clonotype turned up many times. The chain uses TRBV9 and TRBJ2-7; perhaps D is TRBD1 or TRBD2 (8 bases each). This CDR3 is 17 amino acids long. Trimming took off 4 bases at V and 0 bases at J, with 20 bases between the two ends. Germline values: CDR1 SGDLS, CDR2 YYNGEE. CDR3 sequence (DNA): TGTGCCAGCAGCCCACACGGGGGGGACAGGAGCTCCTACGAGCAGTACTTC. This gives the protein CASSPHGGDRSSYEQYF.

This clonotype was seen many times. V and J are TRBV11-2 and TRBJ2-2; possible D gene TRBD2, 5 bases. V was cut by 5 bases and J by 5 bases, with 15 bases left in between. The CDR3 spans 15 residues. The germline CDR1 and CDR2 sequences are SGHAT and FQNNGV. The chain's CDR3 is CASSMIRGNTGELFF. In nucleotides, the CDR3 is TGTGCCAGCAGCATGATCCGGGGTAATACCGGGGAGCTGTTTTTT.

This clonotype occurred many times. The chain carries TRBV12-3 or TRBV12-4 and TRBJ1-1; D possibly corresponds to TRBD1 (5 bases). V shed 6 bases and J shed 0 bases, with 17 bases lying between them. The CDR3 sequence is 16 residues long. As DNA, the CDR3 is TGTGCCAGCAGCAGCTGGGGGTGGGGCATGAACACTGAAGCTTTCTTT. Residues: CASSSWGWGMNTEAFF.

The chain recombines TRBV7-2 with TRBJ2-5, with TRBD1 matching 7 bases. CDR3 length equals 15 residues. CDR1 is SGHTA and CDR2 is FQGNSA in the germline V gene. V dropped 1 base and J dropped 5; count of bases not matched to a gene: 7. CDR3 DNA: TGTGCCAGCAGCTTAGTTATGGGACAGAGGGAGACCCAGTACTTC. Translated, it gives CASSLVMGQRETQYF.